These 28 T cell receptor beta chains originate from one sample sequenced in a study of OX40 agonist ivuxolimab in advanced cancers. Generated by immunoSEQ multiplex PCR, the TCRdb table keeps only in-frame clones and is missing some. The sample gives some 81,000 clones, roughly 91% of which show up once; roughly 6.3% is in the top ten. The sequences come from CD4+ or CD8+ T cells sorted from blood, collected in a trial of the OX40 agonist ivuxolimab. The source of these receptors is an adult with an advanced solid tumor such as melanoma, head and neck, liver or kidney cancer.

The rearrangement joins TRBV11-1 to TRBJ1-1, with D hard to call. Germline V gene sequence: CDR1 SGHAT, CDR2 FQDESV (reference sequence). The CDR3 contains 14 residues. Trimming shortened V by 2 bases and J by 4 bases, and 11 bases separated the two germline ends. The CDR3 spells CASSLFSVATEAFF. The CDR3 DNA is TGTGCCAGCAGCTTATTTTCGGTAGCCACTGAAGCTTTCTTT. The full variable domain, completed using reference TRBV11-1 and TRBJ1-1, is EAEVAQSPRYKITEKSQAVAFWCDPISGHATLYWYRQILGQGPELLVQFQDESVVDDSQLPKDRFSAERLKGVDSTLKIQPAELGDSAMYLCASSLFSVATEAFFGQGTRLTVV.

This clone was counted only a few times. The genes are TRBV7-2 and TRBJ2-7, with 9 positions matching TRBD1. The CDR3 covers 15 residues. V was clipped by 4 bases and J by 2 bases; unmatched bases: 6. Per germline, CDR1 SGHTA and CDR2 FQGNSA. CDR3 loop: CASSSTRDRAYEQYF. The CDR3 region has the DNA TGTGCCAGCAGCTCGACGCGGGACAGGGCCTACGAGCAGTACTTC. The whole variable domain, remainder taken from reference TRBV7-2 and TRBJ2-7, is GAGVSQSPSNKVTEKGKDVELRCDPISGHTALYWYRQSLGQGLEFLIYFQGNSAPDKSGLPSDRFSAERTGGSVSTLTIQRTQQEDSAVYLCASSSTRDRAYEQYFGPGTRLTVT.

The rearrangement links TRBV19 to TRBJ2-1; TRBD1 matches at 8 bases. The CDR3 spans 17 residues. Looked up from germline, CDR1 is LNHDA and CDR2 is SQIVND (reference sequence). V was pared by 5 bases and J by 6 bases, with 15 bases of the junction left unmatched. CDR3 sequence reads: CASSPRTGLVIGNEQFF. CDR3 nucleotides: TGTGCCAGTAGTCCCCGGACAGGGTTGGTCATAGGCAATGAGCAGTTCTTC.

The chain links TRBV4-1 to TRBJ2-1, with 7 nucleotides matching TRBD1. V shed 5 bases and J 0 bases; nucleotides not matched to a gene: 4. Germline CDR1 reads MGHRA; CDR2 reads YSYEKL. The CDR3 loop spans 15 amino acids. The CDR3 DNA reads TGCGCCAGCAGCTACCGGGACAGCTCCTACAATGAGCAGTTCTTC. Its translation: CASSYRDSSYNEQFF.

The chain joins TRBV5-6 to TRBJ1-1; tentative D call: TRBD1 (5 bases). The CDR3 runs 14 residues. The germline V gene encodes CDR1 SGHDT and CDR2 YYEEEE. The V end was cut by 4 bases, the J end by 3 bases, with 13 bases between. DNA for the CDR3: TGTGCCAGCAGCAAAGGGGTTGGCGACACTGAAGCTTTCTTT. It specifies CASSKGVGDTEAFF. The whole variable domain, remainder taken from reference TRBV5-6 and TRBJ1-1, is DAGVTQSPTHLIKTRGQQVTLRCSPKSGHDTVSWYQQALGQGPQFIFQYYEEEERQRGNFPDRFSGHQFPNYSSELNVNALLLGDSALYLCASSKGVGDTEAFFGQGTRLTVV.

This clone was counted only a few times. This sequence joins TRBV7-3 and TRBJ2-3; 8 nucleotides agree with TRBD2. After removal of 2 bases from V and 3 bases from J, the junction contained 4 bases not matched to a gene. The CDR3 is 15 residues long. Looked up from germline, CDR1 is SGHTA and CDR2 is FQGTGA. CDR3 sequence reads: CASSLDGGGTDTQYF. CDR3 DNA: TGTGCCAGCAGCTTAGATGGCGGGGGGACAGATACGCAGTATTTT.

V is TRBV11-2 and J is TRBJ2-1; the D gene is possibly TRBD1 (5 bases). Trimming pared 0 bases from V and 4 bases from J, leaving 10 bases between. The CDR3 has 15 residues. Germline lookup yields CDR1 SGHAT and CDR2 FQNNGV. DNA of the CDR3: TGTGCCAGCAGCTTAGAGGGGCGACCTTACAATGAGCAGTTCTTC. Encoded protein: CASSLEGRPYNEQFF.

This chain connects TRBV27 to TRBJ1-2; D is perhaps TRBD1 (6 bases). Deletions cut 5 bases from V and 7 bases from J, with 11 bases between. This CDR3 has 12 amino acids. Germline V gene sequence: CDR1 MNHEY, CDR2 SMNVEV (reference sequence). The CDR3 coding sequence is TGTGCCAGCAGTATCGGGGGCACTGGCTACACCTTC. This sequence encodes CASSIGGTGYTF.

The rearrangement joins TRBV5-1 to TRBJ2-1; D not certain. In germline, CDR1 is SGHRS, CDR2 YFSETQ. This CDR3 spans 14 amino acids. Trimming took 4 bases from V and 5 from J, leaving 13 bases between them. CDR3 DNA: TGCGCCAGCAGCCCTACTGCCGTGAACAATGAGCAGTTCTTC. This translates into CASSPTAVNNEQFF.

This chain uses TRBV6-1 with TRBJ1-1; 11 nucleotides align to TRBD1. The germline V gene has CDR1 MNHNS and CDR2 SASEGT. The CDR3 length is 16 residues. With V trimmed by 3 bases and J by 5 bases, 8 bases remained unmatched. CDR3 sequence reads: CASSERGTGGRTEAFF. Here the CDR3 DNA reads TGTGCCAGCAGTGAGCGAGGGACAGGGGGACGTACTGAAGCTTTCTTT.

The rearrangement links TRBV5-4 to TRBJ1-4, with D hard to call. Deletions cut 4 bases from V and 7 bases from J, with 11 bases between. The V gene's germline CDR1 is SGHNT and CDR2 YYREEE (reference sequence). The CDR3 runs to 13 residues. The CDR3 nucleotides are TGTGCCAGCAGCACACGGGGAGGTGAAAAACTGTTTTTT. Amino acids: CASSTRGGEKLFF.

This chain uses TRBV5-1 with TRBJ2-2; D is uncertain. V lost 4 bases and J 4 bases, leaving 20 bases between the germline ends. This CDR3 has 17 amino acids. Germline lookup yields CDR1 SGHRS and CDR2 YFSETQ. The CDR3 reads CASSLYGVEMGTGELFF. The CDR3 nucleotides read TGCGCCAGCAGCCTTTATGGCGTGGAGATGGGCACCGGGGAGCTGTTTTTT.

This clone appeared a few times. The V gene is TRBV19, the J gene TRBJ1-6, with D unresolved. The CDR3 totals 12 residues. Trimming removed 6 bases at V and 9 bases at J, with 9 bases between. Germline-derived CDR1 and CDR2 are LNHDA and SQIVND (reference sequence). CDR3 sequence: CASSQDGSPLHF. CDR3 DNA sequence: TGTGCCAGTAGCCAAGATGGTTCACCCCTCCACTTT.

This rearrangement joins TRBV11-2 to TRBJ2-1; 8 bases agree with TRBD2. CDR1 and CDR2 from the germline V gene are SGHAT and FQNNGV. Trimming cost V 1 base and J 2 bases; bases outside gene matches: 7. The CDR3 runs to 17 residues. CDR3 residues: CASSLVRISGAYNEQFF. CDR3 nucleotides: TGTGCCAGCAGCTTAGTAAGGATTAGCGGGGCCTACAATGAGCAGTTCTTC.

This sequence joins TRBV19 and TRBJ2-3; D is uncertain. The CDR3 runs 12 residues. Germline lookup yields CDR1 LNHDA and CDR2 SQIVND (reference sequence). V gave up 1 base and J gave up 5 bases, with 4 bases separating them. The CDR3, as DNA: TGTGCCAGTAGTATAGGTGAAGATACGCAGTATTTT. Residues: CASSIGEDTQYF.

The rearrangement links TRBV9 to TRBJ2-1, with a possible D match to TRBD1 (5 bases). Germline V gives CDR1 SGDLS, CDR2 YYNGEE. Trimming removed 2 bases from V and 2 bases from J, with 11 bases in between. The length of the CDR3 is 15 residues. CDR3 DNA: TGTGCCAGCAGCGTGGGCCCCAGGGCCTACAATGAGCAGTTCTTC. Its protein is CASSVGPRAYNEQFF.

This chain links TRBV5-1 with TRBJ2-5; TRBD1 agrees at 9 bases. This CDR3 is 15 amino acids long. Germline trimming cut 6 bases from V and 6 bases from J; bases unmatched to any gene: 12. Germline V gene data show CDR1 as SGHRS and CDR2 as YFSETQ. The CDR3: CASNQPDRGQQTQYF. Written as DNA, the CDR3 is TGCGCCAGCAACCAACCGGACAGGGGACAACAGACCCAGTACTTC.

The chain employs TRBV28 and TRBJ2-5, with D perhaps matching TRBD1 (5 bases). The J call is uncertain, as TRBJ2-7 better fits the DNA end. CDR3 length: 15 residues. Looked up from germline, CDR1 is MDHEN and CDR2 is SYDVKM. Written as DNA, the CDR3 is TGTGCCAGCAGTCCTAGTCCGACAGCTACCTACGAGCAGTACTTC. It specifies CASSPSPTATYEQYF.

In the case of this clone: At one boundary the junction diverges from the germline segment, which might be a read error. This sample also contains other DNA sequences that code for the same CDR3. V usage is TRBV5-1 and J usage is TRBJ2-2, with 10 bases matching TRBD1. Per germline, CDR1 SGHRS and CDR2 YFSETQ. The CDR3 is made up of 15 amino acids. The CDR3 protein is CASSPGQGGTGELFF. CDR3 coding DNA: TGCGCCAGCAGCCCCGGACAGGGGGGCACCGGGGAGCTATTTTTT. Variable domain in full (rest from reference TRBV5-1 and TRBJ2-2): KAGVTQTPRYLIKTRGQQVTLSCSPISGHRSVSWYQQTPGQGLQFLFEYFSETQRNKGNFPGRFSGRQFSNSRSEMNVSTLELGDSALYLCASSPGQGGTGELFFGEGSRLTVL.

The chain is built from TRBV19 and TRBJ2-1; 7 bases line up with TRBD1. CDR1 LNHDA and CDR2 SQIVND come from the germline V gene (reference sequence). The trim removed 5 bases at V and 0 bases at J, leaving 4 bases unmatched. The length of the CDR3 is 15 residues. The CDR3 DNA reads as TGTGCCAGTAGTCCGGACAGGTCCTCCTACAATGAGCAGTTCTTC. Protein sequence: CASSPDRSSYNEQFF.

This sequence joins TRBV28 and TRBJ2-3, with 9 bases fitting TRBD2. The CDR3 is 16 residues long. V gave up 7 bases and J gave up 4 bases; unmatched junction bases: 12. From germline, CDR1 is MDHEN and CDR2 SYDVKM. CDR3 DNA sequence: TGTGCCAGCACCCTCCGCGTTAGCGGGAGCTCAGATACGCAGTATTTT. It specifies CASTLRVSGSSDTQYF.

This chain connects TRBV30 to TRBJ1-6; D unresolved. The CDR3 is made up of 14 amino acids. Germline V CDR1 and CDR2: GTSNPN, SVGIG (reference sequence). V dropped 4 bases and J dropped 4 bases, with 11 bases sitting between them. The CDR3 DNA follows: TGTGCCTGGACGGATGACGGGTATAATTCACCCCTCCACTTT. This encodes CAWTDDGYNSPLHF.

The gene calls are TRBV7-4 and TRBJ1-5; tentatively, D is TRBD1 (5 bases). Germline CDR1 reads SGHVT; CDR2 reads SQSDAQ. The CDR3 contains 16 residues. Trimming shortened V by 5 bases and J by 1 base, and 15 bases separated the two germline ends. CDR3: CASSQWDRGSNQPQHF. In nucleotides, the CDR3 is TGTGCCAGCAGCCAATGGGATCGGGGGAGCAATCAGCCCCAGCATTTT.

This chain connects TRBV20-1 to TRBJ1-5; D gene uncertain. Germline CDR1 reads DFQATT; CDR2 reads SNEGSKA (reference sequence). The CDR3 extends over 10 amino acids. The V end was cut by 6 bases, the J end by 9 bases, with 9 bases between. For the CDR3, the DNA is TGCAGTGCCGGTTGGACGCCCCAGCATTTT. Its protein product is CSAGWTPQHF.

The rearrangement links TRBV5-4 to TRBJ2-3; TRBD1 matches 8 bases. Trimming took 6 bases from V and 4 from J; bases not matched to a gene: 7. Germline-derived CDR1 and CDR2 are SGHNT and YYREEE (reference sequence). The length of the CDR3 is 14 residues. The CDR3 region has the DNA TGTGCCAGCACGACAGGGGCAAGAGCAGATACGCAGTATTTT. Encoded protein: CASTTGARADTQYF.

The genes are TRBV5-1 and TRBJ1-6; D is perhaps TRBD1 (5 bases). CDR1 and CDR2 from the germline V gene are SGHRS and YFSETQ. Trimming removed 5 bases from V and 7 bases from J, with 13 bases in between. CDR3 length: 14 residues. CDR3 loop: CASSSWGGNSPLHF. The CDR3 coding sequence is TGCGCCAGCAGTTCCTGGGGGGGGAATTCACCCCTCCACTTT. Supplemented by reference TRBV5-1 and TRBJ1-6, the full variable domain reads KAGVTQTPRYLIKTRGQQVTLSCSPISGHRSVSWYQQTPGQGLQFLFEYFSETQRNKGNFPGRFSGRQFSNSRSEMNVSTLELGDSALYLCASSSWGGNSPLHFGNGTRLTVT.

The CDR3 region is CASSGATGGWGNTEAFF. DNA for the CDR3: TGTGCCAGCAGTGGGGCTACAGGGGGTTGGGGGAACACTGAAGCTTTCTTT. This chain links TRBV28 with TRBJ1-1, with 8 bases identical to TRBD1. Germline CDR1 MDHEN, CDR2 SYDVKM. Unmatched junction bases numbered 12, after V lost 5 bases and J lost 1 base. This CDR3 contains 17 residues.

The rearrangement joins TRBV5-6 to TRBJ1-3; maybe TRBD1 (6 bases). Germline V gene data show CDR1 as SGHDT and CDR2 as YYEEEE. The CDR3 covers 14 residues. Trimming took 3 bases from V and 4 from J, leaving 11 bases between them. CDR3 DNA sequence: TGTGCCAGCAGCTCACAGGGAGGGGGAAACACCATATATTTT. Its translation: CASSSQGGGNTIYF.